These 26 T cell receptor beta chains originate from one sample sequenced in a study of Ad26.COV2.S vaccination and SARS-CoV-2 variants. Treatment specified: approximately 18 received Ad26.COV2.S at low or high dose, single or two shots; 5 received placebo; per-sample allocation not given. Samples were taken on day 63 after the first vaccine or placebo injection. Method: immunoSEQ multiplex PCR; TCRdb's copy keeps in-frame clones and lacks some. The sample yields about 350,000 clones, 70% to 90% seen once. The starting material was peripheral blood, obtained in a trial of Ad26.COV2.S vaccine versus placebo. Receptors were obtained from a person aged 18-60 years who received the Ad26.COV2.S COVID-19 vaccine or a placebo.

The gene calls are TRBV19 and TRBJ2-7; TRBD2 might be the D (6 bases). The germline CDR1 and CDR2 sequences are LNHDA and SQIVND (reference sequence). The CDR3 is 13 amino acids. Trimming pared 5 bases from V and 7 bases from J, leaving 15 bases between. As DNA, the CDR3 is TGTGCCAGTAGTCCCTCGGGACTTCGGGAGCAGTACTTC. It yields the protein CASSPSGLREQYF. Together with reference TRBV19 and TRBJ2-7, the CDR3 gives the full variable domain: DGGITQSPKYLFRKEGQNVTLSCEQNLNHDAMYWYRQDPGQGLRLIYYSQIVNDFQKGDIAEGYSVSREKKESFPLTVTSAQKNPTAFYLCASSPSGLREQYFGPGTRLTVT.

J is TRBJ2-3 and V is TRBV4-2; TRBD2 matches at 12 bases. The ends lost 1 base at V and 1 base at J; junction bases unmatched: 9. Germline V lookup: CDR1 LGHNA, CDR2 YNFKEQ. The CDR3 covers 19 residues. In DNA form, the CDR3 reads TGTGCCAGCAGCCAAGTTCTAGCGGGGGGGCAATTTCGCACAGATACGCAGTATTTT. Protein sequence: CASSQVLAGGQFRTDTQYF.

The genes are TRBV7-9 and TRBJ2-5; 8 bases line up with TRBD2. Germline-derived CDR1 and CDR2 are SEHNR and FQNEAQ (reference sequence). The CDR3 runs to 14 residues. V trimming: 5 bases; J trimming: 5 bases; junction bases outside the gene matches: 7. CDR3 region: CASSAGLAWETQYF. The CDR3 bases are TGTGCCAGCAGCGCAGGACTAGCATGGGAGACCCAGTACTTC.

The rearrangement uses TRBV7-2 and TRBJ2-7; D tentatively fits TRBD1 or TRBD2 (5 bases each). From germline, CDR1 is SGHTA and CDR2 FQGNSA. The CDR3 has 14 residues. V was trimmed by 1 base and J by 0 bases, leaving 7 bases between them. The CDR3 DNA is TGTGCCAGCAGCTTAGGGGGGAACTCCTACGAGCAGTACTTC. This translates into CASSLGGNSYEQYF.

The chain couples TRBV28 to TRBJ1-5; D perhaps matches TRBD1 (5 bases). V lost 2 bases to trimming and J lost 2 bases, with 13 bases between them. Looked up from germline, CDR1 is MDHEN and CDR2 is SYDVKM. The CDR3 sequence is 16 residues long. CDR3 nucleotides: TGTGCCAGCAGTTTAACACAGGCAAGGGGCAATCAGCCCCAGCATTTT. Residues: CASSLTQARGNQPQHF.

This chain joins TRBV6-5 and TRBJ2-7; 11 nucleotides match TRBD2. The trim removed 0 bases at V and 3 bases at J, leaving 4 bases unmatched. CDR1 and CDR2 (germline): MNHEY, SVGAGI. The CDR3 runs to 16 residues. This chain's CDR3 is CASSYSPGLAVYEQYF. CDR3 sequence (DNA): TGTGCCAGCAGTTACTCTCCGGGACTAGCGGTCTACGAGCAGTACTTC.

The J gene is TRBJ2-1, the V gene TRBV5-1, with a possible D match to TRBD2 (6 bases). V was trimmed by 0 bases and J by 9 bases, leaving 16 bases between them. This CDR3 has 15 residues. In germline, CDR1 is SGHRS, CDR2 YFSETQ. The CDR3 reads CASSLVRGPGGEQFF. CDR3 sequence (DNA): TGCGCCAGCAGCTTGGTTCGTGGACCCGGGGGTGAGCAGTTCTTC.

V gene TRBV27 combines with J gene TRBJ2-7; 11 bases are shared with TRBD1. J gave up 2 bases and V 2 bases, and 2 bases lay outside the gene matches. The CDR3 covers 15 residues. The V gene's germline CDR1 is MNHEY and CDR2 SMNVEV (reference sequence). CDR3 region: CASSLGTGGPYEQYF. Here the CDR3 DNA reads TGTGCCAGCAGTTTAGGGACAGGGGGTCCCTACGAGCAGTACTTC.

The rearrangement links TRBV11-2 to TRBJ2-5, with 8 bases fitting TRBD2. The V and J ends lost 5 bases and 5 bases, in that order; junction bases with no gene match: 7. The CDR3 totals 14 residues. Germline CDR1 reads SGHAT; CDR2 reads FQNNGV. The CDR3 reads CASSAGTSGETQYF. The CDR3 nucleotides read TGTGCCAGCAGCGCGGGGACTAGTGGGGAGACCCAGTACTTC.

The CDR3 here is CASSSSGGTSGETQYF. The CDR3 DNA sequence: TGTGCCAGCAGCTCCAGTGGTGGGACTAGCGGGGAGACCCAGTACTTC. The chain couples TRBV7-7 to TRBJ2-5, with 12 bases identical to TRBD2. The V segment lost 4 bases and the J segment 5 bases; nucleotides outside the gene matches: 8. Looked up from germline, CDR1 is SSHAT and CDR2 is FNYEAQ (reference sequence). This CDR3 spans 16 amino acids.

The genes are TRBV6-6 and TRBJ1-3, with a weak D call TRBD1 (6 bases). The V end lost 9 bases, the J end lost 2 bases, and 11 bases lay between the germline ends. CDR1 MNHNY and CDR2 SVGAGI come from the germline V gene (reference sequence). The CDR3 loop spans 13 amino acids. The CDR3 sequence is CASRQEAGNTIYF. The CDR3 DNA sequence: TGTGCCAGTAGACAGGAGGCTGGAAACACCATATATTTT.

The CDR3: CASSQLRGGGQGTYEQYF. CDR3 DNA sequence: TGCGCCAGCAGCCAACTCAGGGGAGGGGGACAGGGGACCTACGAGCAGTACTTC. The chain links TRBV4-3 to TRBJ2-7; 10 nucleotides line up with TRBD1. Per the germline V gene, CDR1 is LGHNA and CDR2 is YSLEER. This CDR3 comprises 18 residues. The V segment lost 2 bases and the J segment 2 bases; nucleotides outside the gene matches: 12.

CDR3 DNA: TGTGCCAGCAGTTTACTAGCGGGGGCCTACCCCCTCTACGAGCAGTACTTC. Residues: CASSLLAGAYPLYEQYF. The chain is built from TRBV28 and TRBJ2-7, with 10 bases identical to TRBD2. V lost 2 bases, J lost 3 bases, and 10 bases stayed unmatched. This CDR3 comprises 17 residues. The germline CDR1 and CDR2 sequences are MDHEN and SYDVKM.

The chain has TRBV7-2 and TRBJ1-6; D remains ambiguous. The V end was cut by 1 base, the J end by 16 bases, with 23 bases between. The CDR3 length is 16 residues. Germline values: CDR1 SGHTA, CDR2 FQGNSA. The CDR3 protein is CASSLESGRPLEGLHF. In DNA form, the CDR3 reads TGTGCCAGCAGCTTAGAGTCTGGCAGGCCATTAGAGGGACTCCACTTT.

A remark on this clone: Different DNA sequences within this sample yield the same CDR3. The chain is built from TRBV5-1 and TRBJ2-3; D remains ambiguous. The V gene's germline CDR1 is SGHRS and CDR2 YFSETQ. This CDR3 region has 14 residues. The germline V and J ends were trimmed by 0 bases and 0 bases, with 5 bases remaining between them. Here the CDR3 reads CASSLGASTDTQYF. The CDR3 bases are TGCGCCAGCAGCTTGGGTGCGAGCACAGATACGCAGTATTTT.

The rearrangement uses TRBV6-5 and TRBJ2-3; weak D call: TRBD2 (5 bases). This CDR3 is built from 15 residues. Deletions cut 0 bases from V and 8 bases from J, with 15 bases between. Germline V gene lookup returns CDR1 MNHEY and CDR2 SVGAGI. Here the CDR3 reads CASSYSISGRGTQYF. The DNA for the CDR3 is TGTGCCAGCAGTTACTCGATTTCCGGACGGGGTACGCAGTATTTT.

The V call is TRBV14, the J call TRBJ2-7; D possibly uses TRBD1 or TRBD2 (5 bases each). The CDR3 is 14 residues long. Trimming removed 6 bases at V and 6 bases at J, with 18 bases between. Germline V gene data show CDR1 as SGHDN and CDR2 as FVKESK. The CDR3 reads CASSLGPSLPEQYF. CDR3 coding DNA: TGTGCCAGCAGTTTGGGACCCTCCTTACCCGAGCAGTACTTC.

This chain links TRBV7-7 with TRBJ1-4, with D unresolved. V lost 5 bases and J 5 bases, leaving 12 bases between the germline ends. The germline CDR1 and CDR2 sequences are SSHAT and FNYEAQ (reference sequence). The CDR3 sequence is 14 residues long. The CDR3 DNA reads TGTGCCAGCAGCCCCGGGCATTCAAATGAAAAACTGTTTTTT. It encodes CASSPGHSNEKLFF.

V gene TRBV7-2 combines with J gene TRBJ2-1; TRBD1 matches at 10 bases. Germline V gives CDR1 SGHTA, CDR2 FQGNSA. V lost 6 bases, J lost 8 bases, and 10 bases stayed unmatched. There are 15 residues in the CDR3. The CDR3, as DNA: TGTGCCAGCAGGTCGGGACAGGGGACGATGGATGAGCAGTTCTTC. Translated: CASRSGQGTMDEQFF. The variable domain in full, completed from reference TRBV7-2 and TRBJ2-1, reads GAGVSQSPSNKVTEKGKDVELRCDPISGHTALYWYRQSLGQGLEFLIYFQGNSAPDKSGLPSDRFSAERTGGSVSTLTIQRTQQEDSAVYLCASRSGQGTMDEQFFGPGTRLTVL.

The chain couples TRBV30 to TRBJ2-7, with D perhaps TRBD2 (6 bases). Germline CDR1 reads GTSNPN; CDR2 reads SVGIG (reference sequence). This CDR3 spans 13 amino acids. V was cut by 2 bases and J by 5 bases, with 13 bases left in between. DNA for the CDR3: TGTGCCTGGAGTCGGGGGAGTAGCGACGAGCAGTACTTC. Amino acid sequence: CAWSRGSSDEQYF.

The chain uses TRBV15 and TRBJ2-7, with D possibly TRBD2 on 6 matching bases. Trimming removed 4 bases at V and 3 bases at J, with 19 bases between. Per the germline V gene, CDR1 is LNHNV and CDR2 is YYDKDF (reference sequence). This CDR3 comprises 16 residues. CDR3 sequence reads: CATSTPGEGSDYEQYF. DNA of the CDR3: TGTGCCACCAGCACCCCGGGGGAAGGGTCTGACTACGAGCAGTACTTC. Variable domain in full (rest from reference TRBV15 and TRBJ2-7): DAMVIQNPRYQVTQFGKPVTLSCSQTLNHNVMYWYQQKSSQAPKLLFHYYDKDFNNEADTPDNFQSRRPNTSFCFLDIRSPGLGDTAMYLCATSTPGEGSDYEQYFGPGTRLTVT.

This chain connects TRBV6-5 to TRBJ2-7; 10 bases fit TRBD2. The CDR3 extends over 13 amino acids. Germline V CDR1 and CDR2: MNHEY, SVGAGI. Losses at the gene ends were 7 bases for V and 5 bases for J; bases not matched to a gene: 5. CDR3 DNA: TGTGCCAGCAAGCGGGGGGGCCTCGACGAGCAGTACTTC. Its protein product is CASKRGGLDEQYF.

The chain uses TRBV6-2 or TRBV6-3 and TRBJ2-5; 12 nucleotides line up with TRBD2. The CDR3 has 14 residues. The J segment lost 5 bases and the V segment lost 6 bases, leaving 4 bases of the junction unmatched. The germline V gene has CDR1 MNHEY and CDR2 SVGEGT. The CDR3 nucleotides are TGTGCCAGCAGCTTACTAGCGGGAGGTGAGACCCAGTACTTC. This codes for CASSLLAGGETQYF.

The CDR3 loop is CASRAGRDRVNTIYF. In DNA form, the CDR3 reads TGTGCCAGCAGGGCCGGCCGGGACAGGGTCAACACCATATATTTT. This sequence joins TRBV2 and TRBJ1-3; 9 bases are shared with TRBD1. The V gene's germline CDR1 is SNHLY and CDR2 FYNNEI. V dropped 6 bases and J dropped 7; count of bases not matched to a gene: 10. CDR3 length equals 15 residues.

CDR3 loop: CASSGADISGNTIYF. In DNA, the CDR3 is TGTGCCAGCAGCGGGGCGGATATCTCTGGAAACACCATATATTTT. This chain links TRBV5-6 with TRBJ1-3; D perhaps matches TRBD1 (5 bases). Looked up from germline, CDR1 is SGHDT and CDR2 is YYEEEE. This CDR3 comprises 15 residues. V lost 4 bases and J lost 0, with 11 bases in between.

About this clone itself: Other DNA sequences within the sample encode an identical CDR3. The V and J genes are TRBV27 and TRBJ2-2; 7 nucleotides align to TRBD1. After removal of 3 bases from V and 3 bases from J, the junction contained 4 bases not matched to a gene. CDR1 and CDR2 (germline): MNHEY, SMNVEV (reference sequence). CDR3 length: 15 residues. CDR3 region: CASSLRGRDTGELFF. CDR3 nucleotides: TGTGCCAGCAGTTTGAGGGGGCGCGACACCGGGGAGCTGTTTTTT.